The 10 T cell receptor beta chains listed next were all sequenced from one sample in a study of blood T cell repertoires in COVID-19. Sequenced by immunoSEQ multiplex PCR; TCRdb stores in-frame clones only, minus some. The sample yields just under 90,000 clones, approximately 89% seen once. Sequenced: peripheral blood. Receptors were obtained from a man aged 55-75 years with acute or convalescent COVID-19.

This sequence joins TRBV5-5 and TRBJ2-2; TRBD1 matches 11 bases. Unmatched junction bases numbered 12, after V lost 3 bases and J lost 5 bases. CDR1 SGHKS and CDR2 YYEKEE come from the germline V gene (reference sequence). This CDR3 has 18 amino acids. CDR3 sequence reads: CASSSPLGTGGSTGELFF. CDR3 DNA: TGTGCCAGCAGCTCCCCACTTGGGACAGGGGGTAGTACCGGGGAGCTGTTTTTT.

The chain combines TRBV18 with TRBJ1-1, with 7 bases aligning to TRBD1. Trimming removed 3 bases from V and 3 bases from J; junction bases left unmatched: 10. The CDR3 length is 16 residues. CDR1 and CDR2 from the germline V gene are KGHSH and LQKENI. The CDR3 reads CASSPSLTGSDTEAFF. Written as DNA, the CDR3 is TGTGCCAGCTCACCCAGCTTGACAGGGTCGGACACTGAAGCTTTCTTT. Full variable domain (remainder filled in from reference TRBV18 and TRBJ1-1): NAGVMQNPRHLVRRRGQEARLRCSPMKGHSHVYWYRQLPEEGLKFMVYLQKENIIDESGMPKERFSAEFPKEGPSILRIQQVVRGDSAAYFCASSPSLTGSDTEAFFGQGTRLTVV.

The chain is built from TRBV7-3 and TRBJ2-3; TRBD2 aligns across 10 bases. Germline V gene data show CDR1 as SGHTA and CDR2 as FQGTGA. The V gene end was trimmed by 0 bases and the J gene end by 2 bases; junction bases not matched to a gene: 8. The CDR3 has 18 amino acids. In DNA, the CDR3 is TGTGCCAGCAGCTTAACGAGCGGGGGGGCCGGAGCCACAGATACGCAGTATTTT. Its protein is CASSLTSGGAGATDTQYF.

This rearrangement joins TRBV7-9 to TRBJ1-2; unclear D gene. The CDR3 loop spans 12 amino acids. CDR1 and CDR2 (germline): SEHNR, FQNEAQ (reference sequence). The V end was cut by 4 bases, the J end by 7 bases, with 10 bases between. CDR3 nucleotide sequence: TGTGCCAGCAGCTCCCTCCTGGCTGGCTACACCTTC. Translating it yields CASSSLLAGYTF.

The CDR3 coding sequence is TGTGCCAGCAGCTACCGGGACAGGGCAGGGAGCTATGGCTACACCTTC. It specifies CASSYRDRAGSYGYTF. The rearrangement joins TRBV9 to TRBJ1-2; 9 bases match TRBD1. CDR3 length: 16 residues. The V gene end was trimmed by 4 bases and the J gene end by 4 bases; junction bases not matched to a gene: 11. Germline V gene sequence: CDR1 SGDLS, CDR2 YYNGEE.

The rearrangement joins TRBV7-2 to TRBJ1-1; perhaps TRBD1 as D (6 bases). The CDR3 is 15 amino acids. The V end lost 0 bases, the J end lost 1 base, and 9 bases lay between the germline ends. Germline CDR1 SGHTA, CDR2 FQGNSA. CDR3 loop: CASSLAAGANTEAFF. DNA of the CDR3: TGTGCCAGCAGCTTAGCGGCGGGGGCGAACACTGAAGCTTTCTTT.

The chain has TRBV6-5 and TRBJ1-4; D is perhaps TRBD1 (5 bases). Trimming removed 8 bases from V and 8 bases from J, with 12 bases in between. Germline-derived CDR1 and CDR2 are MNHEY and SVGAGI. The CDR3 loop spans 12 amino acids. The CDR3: CASGGGDEKLFF. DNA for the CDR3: TGTGCCAGCGGGGGGGGAGACGAAAAACTGTTTTTT.

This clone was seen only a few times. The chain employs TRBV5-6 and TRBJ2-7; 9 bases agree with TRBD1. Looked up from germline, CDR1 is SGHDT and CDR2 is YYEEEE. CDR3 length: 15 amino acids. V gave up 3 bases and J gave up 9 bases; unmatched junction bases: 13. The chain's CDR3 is CASSSSGTGPDRQYF. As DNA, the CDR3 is TGTGCCAGCAGCTCATCCGGGACAGGGCCAGATAGGCAGTACTTC.

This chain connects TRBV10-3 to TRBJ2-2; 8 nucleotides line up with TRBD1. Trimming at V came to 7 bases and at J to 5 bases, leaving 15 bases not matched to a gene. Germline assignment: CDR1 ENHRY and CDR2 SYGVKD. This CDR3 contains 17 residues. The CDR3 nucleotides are TGTGCCATCAAAACTCCTCTCCCGGACAGGGATACCGGGGAGCTGTTTTTT. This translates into CAIKTPLPDRDTGELFF.

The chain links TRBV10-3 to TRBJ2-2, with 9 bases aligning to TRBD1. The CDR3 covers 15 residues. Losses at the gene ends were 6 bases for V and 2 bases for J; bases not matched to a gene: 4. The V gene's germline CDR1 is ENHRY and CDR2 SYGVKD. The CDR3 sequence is CAIRPDRGNTGELFF. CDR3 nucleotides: TGTGCCATCAGGCCGGACAGGGGAAACACCGGGGAGCTGTTTTTT.